A single sample gave rise to the 11 T cell receptor beta chains below, sequenced in a study of blood T cell repertoires in COVID-19. The repertoire was sequenced with immunoSEQ multiplex PCR; TCRdb's copy has only in-frame clones and lacks some. Of around 480,000 clones listed, about nine tenths are singletons. Specimen: peripheral blood. The receptors here all came from a woman aged 45 to 65 with COVID-19, enrolled during active disease.

This chain uses TRBV7-6 with TRBJ1-1; TRBD1 agrees at 7 bases. V lost 4 bases and J lost 8; bases outside the gene matches: 10. Germline V gene lookup returns CDR1 SGHVS and CDR2 FNYEAQ. CDR3 length: 14 residues. DNA for the CDR3: TGTGCCAGCAGCTCAAGGCTGCGGGACAGCGAAGCTTTCTTT. Protein sequence: CASSSRLRDSEAFF.

The chain links TRBV30 to TRBJ1-4; D remains ambiguous. Deletions cut 4 bases from V and 8 bases from J, with 17 bases between. The CDR3 is 14 amino acids. Germline V CDR1 and CDR2: GTSNPN, SVGIG (reference sequence). The CDR3 DNA sequence: TGTGCCTGGACCCCCCCCACAGTTATGGAAAAACTGTTTTTT. It translates to CAWTPPTVMEKLFF.

The rearrangement links TRBV5-1 to TRBJ1-2, with TRBD1 matching over 9 bases. Trimming at V came to 6 bases and at J to 2 bases, leaving 8 bases not matched to a gene. The CDR3 is 15 amino acids. The germline gives CDR1 SGHRS, CDR2 YFSETQ. CDR3 sequence (DNA): TGCGCCAGCACCCCAGGGACAGGGACGAACTATGGCTACACCTTC. This translates into CASTPGTGTNYGYTF.

In DNA form, the CDR3 reads TGTGCCAGCAGCTTAGAGGAGGGGAGGGGCTACACCTTC. Translating it yields CASSLEEGRGYTF. The chain joins TRBV13 to TRBJ1-2; the D gene is possibly TRBD1 (5 bases). This CDR3 is built from 13 residues. Germline V CDR1 and CDR2: PRHDT, FYEKMQ (reference sequence). V was cut by 1 base and J by 8 bases, with 11 bases left in between.

The V gene is TRBV28, the J gene TRBJ1-1; D not certain. Germline assignment: CDR1 MDHEN and CDR2 SYDVKM. The CDR3 contains 15 residues. Trimming cost V 7 bases and J 0 bases, with 15 bases left between them. The CDR3 is CASIKETRMNTEAFF. The CDR3 nucleotides are TGTGCCAGCATTAAAGAAACCAGGATGAACACTGAAGCTTTCTTT.

The CDR3, as DNA: TGTGCCAGCATGGTTAGCGGAGTCGGTGCCGGGGAGCTGTTTTTT. Translating it yields CASMVSGVGAGELFF. The chain combines TRBV7-8 with TRBJ2-2, with a weak D call TRBD2 (6 bases). In germline, CDR1 is SGHVS, CDR2 FQNEAQ. Trimming took off 7 bases at V and 6 bases at J, with 18 bases between the two ends. The CDR3 is 15 residues long. Combining the CDR3 with reference TRBV7-8 and TRBJ2-2 gives the whole variable domain GAGVSQSPRYKVAKRGQDVALRCDPISGHVSLFWYQQALGQGPEFLTYFQNEAQLDKSGLPSDRFFAERPEGSVSTLKIQRTQQEDSAVYLCASMVSGVGAGELFFGEGSRLTVL.

This chain joins TRBV2 and TRBJ2-1, with 9 bases fitting TRBD1. CDR3 size: 15 residues. The V gene end was trimmed by 4 bases and the J gene end by 6 bases; junction bases not matched to a gene: 7. Per germline, CDR1 SNHLY and CDR2 FYNNEI. The CDR3 DNA reads as TGTGCCAGCAGTGTCCGGGACAGGGCCAGCAATGAGCAGTTCTTC. This sequence encodes CASSVRDRASNEQFF.

This clone was counted only a few times. Other nucleotide sequences in the sample specify the same CDR3. This chain uses TRBV2 with TRBJ1-6, with no clear D. The length of the CDR3 is 12 residues. CDR1 is SNHLY, CDR2 FYNNEI, per germline. Trimming removed 4 bases at V and 13 bases at J, with 11 bases between. The CDR3 reads CASSGPESPLHF. The CDR3 nucleotides are TGTGCCAGCAGTGGGCCGGAGTCGCCCCTCCACTTT.

The chain recombines TRBV5-8 with TRBJ2-1; 16 bases are a match to TRBD2. Looked up from germline, CDR1 is SGHTS and CDR2 is YDEGEE. The CDR3 sequence is 17 residues long. The V and J ends lost 2 bases and 7 bases, in that order; junction bases with no gene match: 6. CDR3 DNA sequence: TGTGCCAGCAGCTTCGGGACTAGCGGGGGGGCCGATAATGAGCAGTTCTTC. Translating it yields CASSFGTSGGADNEQFF. Supplemented by reference TRBV5-8 and TRBJ2-1, the full variable domain reads EAGVTQSPTHLIKTRGQQATLRCSPISGHTSVYWYQQALGLGLQFLLWYDEGEERNRGNFPPRFSGRQFPNYSSELNVNALELEDSALYLCASSFGTSGGADNEQFFGPGTRLTVL.

The V call is TRBV5-1, the J call TRBJ2-1; 9 nucleotides agree with TRBD2. With V trimmed by 0 bases and J by 3 bases, 4 bases remained unmatched. CDR3 length equals 16 residues. Germline-derived CDR1 and CDR2 are SGHRS and YFSETQ. CDR3 DNA: TGCGCCAGCAGCTTGGAGGCGGGGGGGCACTACAATGAGCAGTTCTTC. It yields the protein CASSLEAGGHYNEQFF.

The V call is TRBV28, the J call TRBJ1-1, with TRBD1 matching over 7 bases. This CDR3 comprises 14 residues. Germline assignment: CDR1 MDHEN and CDR2 SYDVKM. The V and J ends lost 5 bases and 8 bases, in that order; junction bases with no gene match: 11. The CDR3 region has the DNA TGTGCCAGCAGTCTTAAGTACCGACAGGGCGAAGCTTTCTTT. Amino acids: CASSLKYRQGEAFF.